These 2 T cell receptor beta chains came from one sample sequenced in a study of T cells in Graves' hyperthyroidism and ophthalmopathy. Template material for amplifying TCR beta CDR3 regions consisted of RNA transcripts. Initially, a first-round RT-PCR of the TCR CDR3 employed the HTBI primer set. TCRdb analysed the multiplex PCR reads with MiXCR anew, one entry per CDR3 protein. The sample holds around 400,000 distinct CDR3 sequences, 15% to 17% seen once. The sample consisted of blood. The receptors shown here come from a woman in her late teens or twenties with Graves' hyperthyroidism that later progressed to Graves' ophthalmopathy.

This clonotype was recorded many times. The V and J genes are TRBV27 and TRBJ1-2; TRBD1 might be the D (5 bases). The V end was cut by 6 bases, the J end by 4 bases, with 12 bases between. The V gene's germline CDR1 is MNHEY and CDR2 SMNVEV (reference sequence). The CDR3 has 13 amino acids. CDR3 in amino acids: CASSQGIGYGYTF. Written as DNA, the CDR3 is TGTGCCAGCAGCCAGGGAATTGGCTATGGCTACACCTTC.

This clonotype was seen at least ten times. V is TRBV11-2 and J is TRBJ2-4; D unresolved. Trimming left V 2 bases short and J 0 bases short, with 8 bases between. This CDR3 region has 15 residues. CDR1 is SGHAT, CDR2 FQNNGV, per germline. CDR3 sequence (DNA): TGTGCCAGCAGCTTACTGGGCCTAGCCAAAAACATTCAGTACTTC. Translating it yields CASSLLGLAKNIQYF. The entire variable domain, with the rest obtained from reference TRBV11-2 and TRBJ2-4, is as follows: EAGVAQSPRYKIIEKRQSVAFWCNPISGHATLYWYQQILGQGPKLLIQFQNNGVVDDSQLPKDRFSAERLKGVDSTLKIQPAKLEDSAVYLCASSLLGLAKNIQYFGAGTRLSVL.